This TCR beta chain was found in a study of T cells after yellow fever vaccination. Study overall: SMART-Seq v4 Ultra Low Input served to prepare low-cell-number fractions. Study-level points and caveats: Weaker in magnitude, the secondary response showed a faster peak on day 5 versus 15.

This clonotype showed up just a few times. The antigen is undetermined. TCRdb re-analysed the 5' RACE reads in MiXCR, keeping a single row per CDR3 protein. The data hold approximately 170,000 distinct CDR3 sequences, with more than 9.5% observed a single time. The CDR3 consists of 13 residues. V lost 8 bases and J lost 1; bases outside the gene matches: 6. Germline V gene data show CDR1 as SQVTM and CDR2 as ANQGSEA. The clonotype was recovered from a man in his late teens or twenties who received the YFV17D yellow fever vaccine. Specimen: CD8+ T cells sorted from PBMCs, collected 15 days after the yellow fever booster vaccination. The chain links TRBV29-1 to TRBJ2-3; TRBD1 agrees at 7 bases. The CDR3 region has the DNA TGCAGCCTGTGGACAGGTCGCACAGATACGCAGTATTTT. Translated: CSLWTGRTDTQYF.